The 9 T cell receptor beta chains below were found in one sample sequenced in a study of beta chain features in type 1 diabetes. Overall study results and limits: Researchers report that Type 1 diabetes patients had moderately but significantly shorter TCRB CDR3s across all four CD4+ subsets.

Expressed TCRB transcripts got sequenced, as all isolated RNA was reverse transcribed. The method was immunoSEQ multiplex PCR; TCRdb's version includes in-frame clones alone and lacks a portion of them. The data hold approximately 250,000 clones, with around 25% observed a single time. Antigens for these TCRs are unknown. The sequencing sample was made of naive CD4+ T cells from blood. These receptor sequences come from a woman aged 25 to 39 with type 1 diabetes.

The chain has TRBV7-3 and TRBJ2-1; the match to TRBD2 covers 12 bases. Per germline, CDR1 SGHTA and CDR2 FQGTGA. The CDR3 covers 16 residues. Trimming at V came to 1 base and at J to 6 bases, leaving 4 bases not matched to a gene. CDR3 in amino acids: CASSLSLAGGPNEQFF. In DNA form, the CDR3 reads TGTGCCAGCAGCTTAAGTCTAGCGGGAGGGCCCAATGAGCAGTTCTTC.

J is TRBJ1-5 and V is TRBV23-1, with 8 bases aligning to TRBD1. TRBV23-1 is an ORF, with its function uncertain. The CDR3 runs to 16 residues. J was trimmed by 2 bases and V by 3 bases; bases with no gene match: 6. As DNA, the CDR3 is TGCGCCAGCAGTCATGGACAGGGTAAAGGCAATCAGCCCCAGCATTTT. Amino acids: CASSHGQGKGNQPQHF.

The chain's CDR3 is CASKGAGGGYTF. The CDR3 coding sequence is TGTGCCAGCAAGGGGGCAGGGGGAGGCTACACCTTC. The chain couples TRBV5-4 to TRBJ1-2; 7 nucleotides match TRBD1. V gave up 6 bases and J gave up 8 bases; unmatched junction bases: 7. This CDR3 comprises 12 residues. Germline V CDR1 and CDR2: SGHNT, YYREEE (reference sequence).

This CDR3 is CASSLGGPNTEAFF. The CDR3 DNA reads TGTGCCAGCAGCTTGGGGGGGCCGAACACTGAAGCTTTCTTT. This chain connects TRBV5-6 to TRBJ1-1; tentative D call: TRBD1 (6 bases). The CDR3 length is 14 residues. V lost 0 bases and J lost 1, with 7 bases in between. In germline, CDR1 is SGHDT, CDR2 YYEEEE.

The chain has TRBV7-9 and TRBJ1-2; weak D call: TRBD1 (5 bases). The CDR3 spans 13 residues. CDR1 is SEHNR and CDR2 is FQNEAQ in the germline V gene (reference sequence). Trimming took off 2 bases at V and 6 bases at J, with 10 bases between the two ends. CDR3: CASSLWGKDGYTF. The CDR3 bases are TGTGCCAGCAGCTTATGGGGCAAAGATGGCTACACCTTC.

This clone was seen more than once but under ten times. The chain couples TRBV4-1 to TRBJ2-1, with a tentative D call TRBD1 (6 bases). In germline, CDR1 is MGHRA, CDR2 YSYEKL. The ends were cut back, 0 bases at V and 1 base at J, with 13 bases in the middle. The CDR3 length is 17 residues. CDR3 in amino acids: CASSQEGAAPSYNEQFF. The CDR3 bases are TGCGCCAGCAGCCAAGAGGGGGCGGCCCCTTCCTACAATGAGCAGTTCTTC.

This clone was picked up a small number of times. The CDR3 sequence: CASSSGPFFNNEQFF. CDR3 in DNA: TGTGCCAGTAGTAGTGGGCCGTTTTTCAACAATGAGCAGTTCTTC. The chain carries TRBV19 and TRBJ2-1; no reliable D call. Trimming shortened V by 4 bases and J by 5 bases, and 15 bases separated the two germline ends. The CDR3 spans 15 residues. The germline CDR1 and CDR2 sequences are LNHDA and SQIVND (reference sequence).

The chain joins TRBV5-4 to TRBJ1-1; D may be TRBD1 (5 bases). CDR1 is SGHNT and CDR2 is YYREEE in the germline V gene (reference sequence). This CDR3 contains 15 residues. The V end lost 0 bases, the J end lost 2 bases, and 11 bases lay between the germline ends. CDR3 protein: CASSLVQGYNTEAFF. DNA of the CDR3: TGTGCCAGCAGCTTGGTTCAGGGTTATAACACTGAAGCTTTCTTT.

The genes are TRBV9 and TRBJ2-3; D may be TRBD2 (5 bases). The CDR3 is 13 amino acids. Trimming left V 0 bases short and J 8 bases short, with 10 bases between. The germline gives CDR1 SGDLS, CDR2 YYNGEE. The CDR3 loop reads CASSVELDVTQYF. CDR3 DNA sequence: TGTGCCAGCAGCGTAGAACTAGACGTTACGCAGTATTTT. Using reference TRBV9 and TRBJ2-3 for the parts outside the CDR3, the full variable domain is DSGVTQTPKHLITATGQRVTLRCSPRSGDLSVYWYQQSLDQGLQFLIQYYNGEERAKGNILERFSAQQFPDLHSELNLSSLELGDSALYFCASSVELDVTQYFGPGTRLTVL.